This T cell receptor (beta chain) was sequenced during a study of blood T cell repertoires in COVID-19. In the study overall: The origin of the acute and convalescent COVID-19 samples was the United States, Italy and Spain. PBMCs, B-cell-depleted T cells, or T cells provided the cDNA or gDNA that made up the material.

Looked up from germline, CDR1 is MGHRA and CDR2 is YSYEKL. This CDR3 contains 15 residues. The J segment lost 10 bases and the V segment lost 6 bases, leaving 12 bases of the junction unmatched. Authors' methods: Amplification with reference gene primers provided the estimates of nucleated cell counts. Measured with immunoSEQ multiplex PCR; TCRdb has only the in-frame clones, and not every one. The V and J calls and clone size were taken over from that table, and D and trimming were inferred from the DNA. The sample consists of about 240,000 clones, around 83% of them appearing once. The receptor was isolated from a woman older than 75 with acute or convalescent COVID-19. V is TRBV4-1 and J is TRBJ1-6; 7 positions match TRBD1. Sequencing input: peripheral blood. The CDR3 DNA reads as TGCGCCAGCAGGGTTCGACAGGGTGTTTGGTCACCCCTCCACTTT. Translation: CASRVRQGVWSPLHF.